A single sample gave rise to the 10 T cell receptor beta chains below, sequenced in a study of cytomegalovirus exposure and HLA in healthy donors. The study ran its PCR with 60 Vbeta and 13 Jbeta primers. Generated by immunoSEQ multiplex PCR, the TCRdb table keeps only in-frame clones and is missing some. The sample shows 110,000 or so clones, under 85% of them seen only once. Specimen: PBMCs. The receptors originated from a woman aged 40 to 50 in good health and CMV-seropositive.

Note on this clone: One end of the junction varies from germline; a read error may be responsible. This chain uses TRBV9 with TRBJ2-1, with TRBD2 identical over 7 bases. Germline CDR1 reads SGDLS; CDR2 reads YYNGEE. The CDR3 has 16 residues. The CDR3 sequence: CASSVEGLRSSNEQFF. In DNA form, the CDR3 reads TGTGCCAGCAGCGTAGAGGGACTAAGGTCCTCCAATGAGCAGTTCTTC.

This clone was seen only a few times. The chain links TRBV5-1 to TRBJ2-2; TRBD1 aligns across 10 bases. Per the germline V gene, CDR1 is SGHRS and CDR2 is YFSETQ. This CDR3 has 17 amino acids. J was trimmed by 3 bases and V by 0 bases; bases with no gene match: 5. In DNA form, the CDR3 reads TGCGCCAGCAGCTTGGTGGGGACAGGGGAGTACACCGGGGAGCTGTTTTTT. Protein sequence: CASSLVGTGEYTGELFF.

The CDR3, as DNA: TGTGCCAGCAGCGGGACTAGCGGGGGCACCCAAAGCACAGATACGCAGTATTTT. Its translation: CASSGTSGGTQSTDTQYF. The rearrangement links TRBV9 to TRBJ2-3; 13 bases agree with TRBD2. J was trimmed by 0 bases and V by 3 bases; bases with no gene match: 7. Germline values: CDR1 SGDLS, CDR2 YYNGEE. CDR3 length equals 18 residues. The entire variable domain, with the rest obtained from reference TRBV9 and TRBJ2-3, is as follows: DSGVTQTPKHLITATGQRVTLRCSPRSGDLSVYWYQQSLDQGLQFLIQYYNGEERAKGNILERFSAQQFPDLHSELNLSSLELGDSALYFCASSGTSGGTQSTDTQYFGPGTRLTVL.

The chain has TRBV9 and TRBJ2-1; D remains unclear. Germline V gene lookup returns CDR1 SGDLS and CDR2 YYNGEE. CDR3 length: 12 residues. V lost 7 bases, J lost 8 bases, and 13 bases lay in between. CDR3 bases: TGTGCCAGCTCCCTCAGCGTTGATGAGCAGTTCTTC. It yields the protein CASSLSVDEQFF. The full variable domain, in which reference TRBV9 and TRBJ2-1 provide the parts outside the CDR3, is DSGVTQTPKHLITATGQRVTLRCSPRSGDLSVYWYQQSLDQGLQFLIQYYNGEERAKGNILERFSAQQFPDLHSELNLSSLELGDSALYFCASSLSVDEQFFGPGTRLTVL.

J is TRBJ1-5 and V is TRBV28, with D possibly being TRBD1 (5 bases). Germline V gives CDR1 MDHEN, CDR2 SYDVKM. The CDR3 totals 17 residues. Deletions cut 3 bases from V and 0 bases from J, with 15 bases between. CDR3 nucleotide sequence: TGTGCCAGCAGTTTCCCCCGAGGGGACTATAGCAATCAGCCCCAGCATTTT. This translates into CASSFPRGDYSNQPQHF.

This clone was detected only once. The DNA for the CDR3 is TGTGCCAGCAGCCCCCTCTCGTTAGGGGTTAGCGGGGCCAACGTCCTGACTTTC. Translation gives CASSPLSLGVSGANVLTF. This sequence joins TRBV4-2 and TRBJ2-6; possibly TRBD1 for D (5 bases). Germline loops: CDR1 LGHNA, CDR2 YNFKEQ. V gave up 4 bases and J gave up 4 bases, with 20 bases separating them. CDR3 size: 18 residues.

The rearrangement uses TRBV7-9 and TRBJ2-5, with D perhaps matching TRBD1 (6 bases). The J call is uncertain, as TRBJ2-7 better fits the DNA end. Germline V gene sequence: CDR1 SEHNR, CDR2 FQNEAQ (reference sequence). The CDR3 extends over 16 amino acids. The CDR3 protein is CASSPPTGKEKYEQYF. CDR3 in DNA: TGTGCCAGCAGCCCACCTACAGGGAAAGAGAAGTACGAGCAGTACTTC.

The chain combines TRBV6-5 with TRBJ2-7; TRBD2 is a possible D gene (6 bases). Germline assignment: CDR1 MNHEY and CDR2 SVGAGI. The CDR3 has 16 residues. V was cut by 2 bases and J by 4 bases, with 18 bases left in between. The CDR3 sequence is CASSYIRPEGTYEQYF. DNA for the CDR3: TGTGCCAGCAGTTACATCCGACCGGAGGGGACGTACGAGCAGTACTTC.

The V and J genes are TRBV19 and TRBJ1-2, with 8 bases matching TRBD1. Germline values: CDR1 LNHDA, CDR2 SQIVND (reference sequence). The ends lost 4 bases at V and 6 bases at J; junction bases unmatched: 4. This CDR3 is built from 13 residues. The CDR3 here is CASSNQGAHGYTF. CDR3 nucleotide sequence: TGTGCCAGTAGTAATCAGGGGGCGCATGGCTACACCTTC.

This clone was recorded only once. This rearrangement joins TRBV12-5 to TRBJ2-5; the D gene is possibly TRBD2 (5 bases). There are 14 residues in the CDR3. V was cut by 7 bases and J by 4 bases, with 16 bases left in between. Germline CDR1 is LGHNT and CDR2 is FRNRAP. CDR3 in amino acids: CASVPPWAGETQYF. The DNA of the CDR3 is TGTGCTAGTGTCCCTCCTTGGGCGGGAGAGACCCAGTACTTC.